One and the same sample provided the 8 T cell receptor beta chains below, sequenced in a study of blood T cells in healthy people across ages. Then a second PCR, running about 7 to 11 cycles, was carried out with a sample-barcoded 5' primer and a J-beta primer mix. A single record per CDR3 protein comes from TCRdb applying MiXCR to the 5' RACE reads. The sample contains approximately 1,000,000 distinct CDR3 sequences, 35% to 50% of which appear only once. Input material: blood. Receptors originate from a woman aged 60-75 years in good health.

The V call is TRBV20-1, the J call TRBJ1-5; no clear D. The V gene's germline CDR1 is DFQATT and CDR2 SNEGSKA (reference sequence). The CDR3 is 16 residues long. V dropped 0 bases and J dropped 4 bases, with 16 bases sitting between them. In DNA, the CDR3 is TGCAGTGCTAGAGAGTCCGCGGGATTGGGGAATCAGCCCCAGCATTTT. This codes for CSARESAGLGNQPQHF.

The genes are TRBV20-1 and TRBJ1-2; D not certain. Trimming removed 0 bases at V and 0 bases at J, with 11 bases between. The germline gives CDR1 DFQATT, CDR2 SNEGSKA (reference sequence). The CDR3 consists of 15 residues. The CDR3 sequence is CSAREFTEPNYGYTF. The CDR3 DNA is TGCAGTGCTAGAGAGTTTACAGAACCTAACTATGGCTACACCTTC.

The chain couples TRBV27 to TRBJ2-4; 15 bases are a match to TRBD2. The J call is uncertain, as TRBJ2-7 better fits the DNA end. This CDR3 spans 14 amino acids. Germline CDR1 reads MNHEY; CDR2 reads SMNVEV (reference sequence). CDR3 bases: TGTGCCAGCCGGACTAGCGGGAGGGTCAACGAGCAGTACTTC. As protein: CASRTSGRVNEQYF.

This chain connects TRBV24-1 to TRBJ2-1, with D hard to call. The germline V and J ends were trimmed by 7 bases and 2 bases, with 11 bases remaining between them. The CDR3 is made up of 14 amino acids. CDR1 and CDR2 (germline): KGHDR, SFDVKD. CDR3 bases: TGTGCCACCAGCGGACCAACCCCCTACAATGAGCAGTTCTTC. Translation: CATSGPTPYNEQFF.

The chain couples TRBV5-1 to TRBJ2-4, with 14 bases identical to TRBD2. The V segment lost 3 bases and the J segment 13 bases; nucleotides outside the gene matches: 9. Germline V gene lookup returns CDR1 SGHRS and CDR2 YFSETQ. There are 15 residues in the CDR3. The CDR3 loop is CASSSGLAGVEQQYF. In nucleotides, the CDR3 is TGCGCCAGCAGCTCGGGACTAGCGGGAGTTGAACAGCAGTACTTC.

CDR3 DNA sequence: TGCAGCGCCGAGGGTGGCCTGAATGAAAAACTGTTTTTT. Protein product: CSAEGGLNEKLFF. J is TRBJ1-4 and V is TRBV29-1; no clear D gene. Germline V gene lookup returns CDR1 SQVTM and CDR2 ANQGSEA. The CDR3 covers 13 residues. The V end was cut by 7 bases, the J end by 5 bases, with 14 bases between.

The V gene is TRBV18, the J gene TRBJ2-2; a possible D gene is TRBD2 (6 bases). CDR1 KGHSH and CDR2 LQKENI come from the germline V gene. V lost 5 bases and J 7 bases, leaving 20 bases between the germline ends. The CDR3 totals 16 residues. CDR3 sequence: CASSFGGTNLIGELFF. In DNA form, the CDR3 reads TGTGCCAGCTCATTCGGCGGGACCAACCTCATCGGGGAGCTGTTTTTT. The full variable domain, its missing parts supplied by reference TRBV18 and TRBJ2-2, is NAGVMQNPRHLVRRRGQEARLRCSPMKGHSHVYWYRQLPEEGLKFMVYLQKENIIDESGMPKERFSAEFPKEGPSILRIQQVVRGDSAAYFCASSFGGTNLIGELFFGEGSRLTVL.

The sample holds one count of this clonotype. The chain carries TRBV5-1 and TRBJ2-1; 9 bases are a match to TRBD2. CDR1 SGHRS and CDR2 YFSETQ come from the germline V gene. The CDR3 consists of 15 residues. With V trimmed by 6 bases and J by 0 bases, 4 bases remained unmatched. The CDR3 sequence: CASIQAGGSYNEQFF. DNA for the CDR3: TGCGCCAGCATCCAAGCGGGAGGCTCCTACAATGAGCAGTTCTTC. Looking up the rest from reference TRBV5-1 and TRBJ2-1 gives the full variable domain: KAGVTQTPRYLIKTRGQQVTLSCSPISGHRSVSWYQQTPGQGLQFLFEYFSETQRNKGNFPGRFSGRQFSNSRSEMNVSTLELGDSALYLCASIQAGGSYNEQFFGPGTRLTVL.